A selection of T cell receptor beta chains follows, all from one sample in a study of blood T cells in healthy people across ages. TCRdb re-called the 5' RACE reads with MiXCR, one entry per CDR3 protein. The sample has fewer than 1 million distinct CDR3 sequences, under 45% seen once. The material sequenced was blood. All receptors derive from a man aged 55 to 69 in good health. The CDR3 runs from the conserved cysteine through the conserved F or W. The order of the fields is clone size, J gene, V gene, D gene, CDR3 DNA, CDR3 protein. D genes are given only for firm matches. Clone size is shown for a subset of rows, as once, few, many or a class of expanded clone.

abundance: .; j_gene: TRBJ2-3; v_gene: TRBV28; d_gene: .; CDR3nt: TGTGCCAGCCTCCCGCCCCCGGGGGTCCCCACAGATACGCAGTATTTT; CDR3aa: CASLPPPGVPTDTQYF
abundance: .; j_gene: TRBJ2-2; v_gene: TRBV2; d_gene: .; CDR3nt: TGTGCCAGCAGTCGAGACGGGAACACCGGGGAGCTGTTTTTT; CDR3aa: CASSRDGNTGELFF
abundance: few; j_gene: TRBJ2-3; v_gene: TRBV20-1; d_gene: TRBD2; CDR3nt: TGCAGTGCTAGAGATCTAGCGGGGGGGACAGATACGCAGTATTTT; CDR3aa: CSARDLAGGTDTQYF
abundance: .; j_gene: TRBJ1-6; v_gene: TRBV5-1; d_gene: .; CDR3nt: TGCGCCAGCAGCTCGACAGAGAATTCACCCCTCCACTTT; CDR3aa: CASSSTENSPLHF
abundance: few; j_gene: TRBJ1-5; v_gene: TRBV6-6; d_gene: .; CDR3nt: TGTGCCAGCAGTTACTCCGGCCCCCGAGGGCCCCAGCATTTT; CDR3aa: CASSYSGPRGPQHF
abundance: .; j_gene: TRBJ2-7; v_gene: TRBV20-1; d_gene: .; CDR3nt: TGCAGTGCTCCGAAGACATTGTCCGAGCAGTACTTC; CDR3aa: CSAPKTLSEQYF
abundance: few; j_gene: TRBJ2-1; v_gene: TRBV7-9; d_gene: TRBD2; CDR3nt: TGTGCCAGCAGATTAAGCGGGGGGAACAACAATGAGCAGTTCTTC; CDR3aa: CASRLSGGNNNEQFF
abundance: .; j_gene: TRBJ2-1; v_gene: TRBV7-8; d_gene: TRBD1; CDR3nt: TGTGCCAGCAGCCCAGACAGGGGCGGTGAGCAGTTCTTC; CDR3aa: CASSPDRGGEQFF
abundance: .; j_gene: TRBJ2-7; v_gene: TRBV28; d_gene: .; CDR3nt: TGTGCCAGCAGTCGTGACCGATCCACGGGCTCCTACGAGCAGTACTTC; CDR3aa: CASSRDRSTGSYEQYF
abundance: few; j_gene: TRBJ2-1; v_gene: TRBV7-2; d_gene: TRBD2; CDR3nt: TGTGCTAGCAGCTTAGGACTAGCGGGGACCAAGGAGCAGTTCTTC; CDR3aa: CASSLGLAGTKEQFF
abundance: .; j_gene: TRBJ2-6; v_gene: TRBV7-9; d_gene: .; CDR3nt: TGTGCCAGCAGCTTAAGTGACTCTGGGGCCAACGTCCTGACTTTC; CDR3aa: CASSLSDSGANVLTF
abundance: .; j_gene: TRBJ2-3; v_gene: TRBV5-1; d_gene: .; CDR3nt: TGCGCCAGCAGCTCCGACAAGAGCACAGATACGCAGTATTTT; CDR3aa: CASSSDKSTDTQYF
abundance: few; j_gene: TRBJ1-6; v_gene: TRBV7-2; d_gene: .; CDR3nt: TGTGCCAGCAGCCCCCGCCCAGGGCTGGGTTCACCCCTCCACTTT; CDR3aa: CASSPRPGLGSPLHF
abundance: .; j_gene: TRBJ2-1; v_gene: TRBV12-3/TRBV12-4; d_gene: TRBD1; CDR3nt: TGTGCCAGCAGTTACAGGGGTTATGAGCAGTTCTTC; CDR3aa: CASSYRGYEQFF
abundance: few; j_gene: TRBJ1-6; v_gene: TRBV29-1; d_gene: .; CDR3nt: TGCAGCGTTGGCCGGCCCTTTGGTGATTCACCCCTCCACTTT; CDR3aa: CSVGRPFGDSPLHF
abundance: .; j_gene: TRBJ2-4; v_gene: TRBV15; d_gene: TRBD2; CDR3nt: TGTGCCACCAGCGGGGGGGGACTAGCGGAAAACATTCAGTACTTC; CDR3aa: CATSGGGLAENIQYF
abundance: .; j_gene: TRBJ2-4; v_gene: TRBV25-1; d_gene: TRBD1; CDR3nt: TGTGCCAGCAGTGAAGAGAAGGGACAGAAAAACATTCAGTACTTC; CDR3aa: CASSEEKGQKNIQYF
abundance: few; j_gene: TRBJ2-6; v_gene: TRBV6-2/TRBV6-3; d_gene: TRBD1; CDR3nt: TGTGCCAGCAGGGATACAGGGGCTGGGGCCAACGTCCTGACTTTC; CDR3aa: CASRDTGAGANVLTF
abundance: .; j_gene: TRBJ2-1; v_gene: TRBV7-2; d_gene: .; CDR3nt: TGTGCCAGCAGCCTACGGAATCACAATGAGCAGTTCTTC; CDR3aa: CASSLRNHNEQFF
abundance: few; j_gene: TRBJ2-3; v_gene: TRBV20-1; d_gene: .; CDR3nt: TGCAGTGCTAGACGGGTAGATACGCAGTATTTT; CDR3aa: CSARRVDTQYF
abundance: few; j_gene: TRBJ2-5; v_gene: TRBV9; d_gene: .; CDR3nt: TGTGCCAGCAGCGTAGGACAGTCGGACGGGACCCAGTACTTC; CDR3aa: CASSVGQSDGTQYF
abundance: few; j_gene: TRBJ1-2; v_gene: TRBV15; d_gene: .; CDR3nt: TGTGCCACCAGCGTTTCCGGGGCTCGAGCTAACTATGGCTACACCTTC; CDR3aa: CATSVSGARANYGYTF
abundance: few; j_gene: TRBJ2-6; v_gene: TRBV18; d_gene: .; CDR3nt: TGTGCCAGCTCACCACGCCTGACGGGGGCGCGAGGGGCCAACGTCCTGACTTTC; CDR3aa: CASSPRLTGARGANVLTF
abundance: .; j_gene: TRBJ1-6; v_gene: TRBV7-2; d_gene: TRBD1; CDR3nt: TGTGCCAGCAGCTTAGCCGGGACAGGGCTATTCTCACCCCTCCACTTT; CDR3aa: CASSLAGTGLFSPLHF
abundance: few; j_gene: TRBJ1-2; v_gene: TRBV12-3/TRBV12-4; d_gene: .; CDR3nt: TGTGCCAGCAGTCCGGCTGGCGGGGGCTATGGCTACACCTTC; CDR3aa: CASSPAGGGYGYTF
abundance: few; j_gene: TRBJ2-1; v_gene: TRBV7-2; d_gene: .; CDR3nt: TGTGCCAGCAGCTTAGGCGTAACCTACAATGAGCAGTTCTTC; CDR3aa: CASSLGVTYNEQFF
abundance: .; j_gene: TRBJ2-3; v_gene: TRBV20-1; d_gene: TRBD2; CDR3nt: TGCAGTGCTAGAGATTTTGGACTAGCGGGGCCCACAGATACGCAGTATTTT; CDR3aa: CSARDFGLAGPTDTQYF
abundance: once; j_gene: TRBJ2-5; v_gene: TRBV6-2/TRBV6-3; d_gene: TRBD1; CDR3nt: TGTGCCAGCAGCCCCGGGACAGTGGTTCGAGAGACCCAGTACTTC; CDR3aa: CASSPGTVVRETQYF
abundance: .; j_gene: TRBJ2-6; v_gene: TRBV20-1; d_gene: .; CDR3nt: TGCAGTGCTAGAGGGTTGATAGGATGCTCTGGGGCCAACGTCCTGACTTTC; CDR3aa: CSARGLIGCSGANVLTF
abundance: few; j_gene: TRBJ2-1; v_gene: TRBV12-3/TRBV12-4; d_gene: .; CDR3nt: TGTGCCAGCAGTTTTGCGGCTAACAATGAGCAGTTCTTC; CDR3aa: CASSFAANNEQFF
abundance: .; j_gene: TRBJ2-1; v_gene: TRBV28; d_gene: TRBD2; CDR3nt: TGTGCCAGCAGTTTAGGAAGCGGGGGAAGGAATGAGCAGTTCTTC; CDR3aa: CASSLGSGGRNEQFF
abundance: .; j_gene: TRBJ2-3; v_gene: TRBV7-2; d_gene: TRBD2; CDR3nt: TGTGCCAGCAGCTTAGCTTCGCGGGGGACCACAGATACGCAGTATTTT; CDR3aa: CASSLASRGTTDTQYF
abundance: .; j_gene: TRBJ1-2; v_gene: TRBV10-3; d_gene: .; CDR3nt: TGTGCCATCAGTCCTAACTATGGCTACACCTTC; CDR3aa: CAISPNYGYTF
abundance: .; j_gene: TRBJ1-2; v_gene: TRBV5-1; d_gene: .; CDR3nt: TGCGCCAGCAGCTTTGCGGCAAAAGCGGATGGCTACACCTTC; CDR3aa: CASSFAAKADGYTF
abundance: few; j_gene: TRBJ2-1; v_gene: TRBV11-2; d_gene: .; CDR3nt: TGTGCCAGCAGCCTCACGAAGGGCCTTCCGACATACAATGAGCAGTTCTTC; CDR3aa: CASSLTKGLPTYNEQFF
abundance: .; j_gene: TRBJ2-6; v_gene: TRBV20-1; d_gene: .; CDR3nt: TGCAGTGCTTCCCCCAGCGTGCCCGGCGTCCTGACTTTC; CDR3aa: CSASPSVPGVLTF
abundance: few; j_gene: TRBJ1-4; v_gene: TRBV6-5; d_gene: .; CDR3nt: TGTGCCAGCAGTTACAGGGCCAATGAAAAACTGTTTTTT; CDR3aa: CASSYRANEKLFF
abundance: .; j_gene: TRBJ1-2; v_gene: TRBV6-5; d_gene: TRBD1; CDR3nt: TGTGCCAGCAGTTACTCGCCAGGGACAGGGAGGGCTGGCTACACCTTC; CDR3aa: CASSYSPGTGRAGYTF
abundance: .; j_gene: TRBJ2-7; v_gene: TRBV18; d_gene: .; CDR3nt: TGTGCCAGCTCCCCCAGCGAGAACTCCTACGAGCAGTACTTC; CDR3aa: CASSPSENSYEQYF
abundance: .; j_gene: TRBJ1-1; v_gene: TRBV6-2/TRBV6-3; d_gene: .; CDR3nt: TGTGCCAGCAGTTACCGCCATGGTGGAATGAACACTGAAGCTTTCTTT; CDR3aa: CASSYRHGGMNTEAFF
abundance: .; j_gene: TRBJ1-2; v_gene: TRBV5-1; d_gene: .; CDR3nt: TGCGCCAGCAGGCAAGGCCGGGACACGACCCGGGGCTACACCTTC; CDR3aa: CASRQGRDTTRGYTF
abundance: .; j_gene: TRBJ2-1; v_gene: TRBV19; d_gene: TRBD1; CDR3nt: TGTGCCAGTTGGGGACAGGGGGCTAACAATGAGCAGTTCTTC; CDR3aa: CASWGQGANNEQFF
abundance: once; j_gene: TRBJ1-6; v_gene: TRBV11-1; d_gene: .; CDR3nt: TGTGCCAGCAGCTTTGGGGAGTACGCGAATTCACCCCTCCACTTT; CDR3aa: CASSFGEYANSPLHF
abundance: .; j_gene: TRBJ2-3; v_gene: TRBV12-3/TRBV12-4; d_gene: .; CDR3nt: TGTGCCAGCAATTTGGACAGATTCACAGATACGCAGTATTTT; CDR3aa: CASNLDRFTDTQYF
abundance: .; j_gene: TRBJ2-7; v_gene: TRBV28; d_gene: TRBD2; CDR3nt: TGTGCCAGCAGTGGGGAGACTAGCCGATACGAGCAGTACTTC; CDR3aa: CASSGETSRYEQYF
abundance: .; j_gene: TRBJ2-4; v_gene: TRBV2; d_gene: .; CDR3nt: TGTGCCAGCAGTGATTATGGTCGGGCCAAAAACATTCAGTACTTC; CDR3aa: CASSDYGRAKNIQYF
abundance: .; j_gene: TRBJ1-2; v_gene: TRBV20-1; d_gene: TRBD1; CDR3nt: TGCAGTGCTCCGGACAGGGCCGGCGATGGCTACACCTTC; CDR3aa: CSAPDRAGDGYTF
abundance: .; j_gene: TRBJ1-5; v_gene: TRBV28; d_gene: .; CDR3nt: TGTGCCGGCAGCCCCTTTACTAGCAATCAGCCCCAGCATTTT; CDR3aa: CAGSPFTSNQPQHF
abundance: once; j_gene: TRBJ2-1; v_gene: TRBV24-1; d_gene: TRBD1; CDR3nt: TGTGCCACCAGACCGGGACAGGGCTACGGTGAGCAGTTCTTC; CDR3aa: CATRPGQGYGEQFF
abundance: few; j_gene: TRBJ1-2; v_gene: TRBV9; d_gene: TRBD1; CDR3nt: TGTGCCAGCAGCGGCCGTCGCATCCGGGACAGGGACCCCTATGGCTACACCTTC; CDR3aa: CASSGRRIRDRDPYGYTF
abundance: few; j_gene: TRBJ1-1; v_gene: TRBV20-1; d_gene: .; CDR3nt: TGCAGTGCTCGTAGGGAGGGCCTACAGAACACTGAAGCTTTCTTT; CDR3aa: CSARREGLQNTEAFF
abundance: .; j_gene: TRBJ2-2; v_gene: TRBV12-3/TRBV12-4; d_gene: .; CDR3nt: TGTGCCAGCACACCCATACTAGTGGGCACCGGGGAGCTGTTTTTT; CDR3aa: CASTPILVGTGELFF
abundance: .; j_gene: TRBJ1-6; v_gene: TRBV14; d_gene: .; CDR3nt: TGTGCCAGCAGCCAAGGATCCCGGAATTCACCCCTCCACTTT; CDR3aa: CASSQGSRNSPLHF
abundance: .; j_gene: TRBJ2-3; v_gene: TRBV15; d_gene: .; CDR3nt: TGTGCCACCAGCAGAGATAGGAAACCAACAGATACGCAGTATTTT; CDR3aa: CATSRDRKPTDTQYF
abundance: .; j_gene: TRBJ1-4; v_gene: TRBV7-9; d_gene: .; CDR3nt: TGTGCCAGCAGCTTCGCCTGGGGTAATGAAAAACTGTTTTTT; CDR3aa: CASSFAWGNEKLFF
abundance: .; j_gene: TRBJ2-3; v_gene: TRBV12-3/TRBV12-4; d_gene: .; CDR3nt: TGTGCCAGCAGTTTTATTTCCTTAGCTGGGAGCACAGATACGCAGTATTTT; CDR3aa: CASSFISLAGSTDTQYF
abundance: .; j_gene: TRBJ2-1; v_gene: TRBV3-1; d_gene: TRBD2; CDR3nt: TGTGCCAGCAGCGCGACTAGCGGGGAGTACAATGAGCAGTTCTTC; CDR3aa: CASSATSGEYNEQFF
abundance: .; j_gene: TRBJ2-1; v_gene: TRBV5-1; d_gene: .; CDR3nt: TGCGCCGGCAGCTTGTACGGGGCAGGGGGGTTCACCAATGAGCAGTTCTTC; CDR3aa: CAGSLYGAGGFTNEQFF
abundance: .; j_gene: TRBJ1-2; v_gene: TRBV5-5; d_gene: TRBD1; CDR3nt: TGTGCCAGCAGCCCGGAGGACAGGGGGTATGGCTACACCTTC; CDR3aa: CASSPEDRGYGYTF